This T cell receptor beta chain was obtained from a study of response to subunit inactivated influenza vaccine (dated 2018 in TCRdb). As for the study more broadly: The study used deep quantitative T cell receptor repertoire profiling to track responses to a trivalent subunit inactivated influenza vaccine. Broad study findings and their caveats: It was suggested by the authors that each seasonal influenza vaccination may recruit only a limited number of new T cells.

The library was obtained by RT-PCR. The data were produced on an Illumina HiSeq 2500. Using fastp trimming at Q25 and MiXCR clonotype assembly, TCRdb reanalyzed the public sequencing data and kept in-frame beta chains. CDR3 protein duplicates are merged, each entry listing the most common genes and DNA. This sample comprises about 540,000 distinct CDR3 sequences, 12% to 15% of them detected only once. 11% of the sample is in the top ten clones. The V end gives up 2 bases and the J end 5 bases, leaving 12 bases in the junction not matched to a gene. The CDR3, from cysteine to phenylalanine, totals 16 residues. Of the read, only the CDR3 DNA is kept; its 48 bases are in frame from base 1. Sequences DFQATT (CDR1) and SNEGSKA (CDR2) are obtained from the germline V gene (reference sequence). To note about this clonotype: The antigen it recognizes is unknown. It has no much larger one-base neighbor in the sample; base qualities were not kept.

Sequencing used PBMCs from blood, obtained about 13 days after vaccination. The chain uses TRBV20-1 and TRBJ2-5; 9 central bases correspond to TRBD1. This TCR derives from a man aged 45 to 65 who received an inactivated influenza vaccine. Donor details come from another sample of the same person, matched by shared clones. The nucleotide sequence is given as TGCAGTGCTAGACCCCCCCTAACAGGGGGCAGGGAGACCCAGTACTTC. Its translation is CSARPPLTGGRETQYF.